Listed here is a single TCR beta chain. Its antigen is currently unknown. This sample stems from a study of T cell responses to AZD1222 COVID-19 vaccine. Study-level findings and limits: Only a handful of AZD1222 recipients were seropositive at baseline.

Per germline, CDR1 MDHEN and CDR2 SYDVKM. Trimming took 5 bases from V and 6 from J, leaving 15 bases between them. The CDR3 is made up of 14 amino acids. Using immunoSEQ multiplex PCR, the repertoire was profiled, and TCRdb retains in-frame clones only, with some absent. The sample contains some 72,000 clones, 92% of which appear only once. This receptor was identified in an adult in good health. The source was peripheral blood, collected on day 0 of MenACWY control vaccination. The chain couples TRBV28 to TRBJ2-3, with D possibly matching TRBD2 (7 bases). CDR3 loop: CASSREGRGDTQYF. CDR3 sequence (DNA): TGTGCCAGCAGTAGGGAGGGGAGGGGGGATACGCAGTATTTT. Full variable domain (missing parts from reference TRBV28 and TRBJ2-3): DVKVTQSSRYLVKRTGEKVFLECVQDMDHENMFWYRQDPGLGLRLIYFSYDVKMKEKGDIPEGYSVSREKKERFSLILESASTNQTSMYLCASSREGRGDTQYFGPGTRLTVL.